This entry lists 18 T cell receptor beta chains sequenced from one sample in a study of a mutant IDH1 vaccine in newly diagnosed glioma. Noted time point: baseline, week 1 (first vaccination visit). Treatment noted: pre-vaccination baseline after standard-of-care therapy. The method was immunoSEQ multiplex PCR; TCRdb's version includes in-frame clones alone and lacks a portion of them. Of 60,000 to 85,000 clones detected, roughly 78% appear once; the ten largest clones hold about 7.5%. Sequences were derived from PBMCs, sampled from a glioma patient treated with radiotherapy, temozolomide or both. Receptor source: a man between 50 and 59 years old with glioma.

This sequence joins TRBV19 and TRBJ1-5; D might be TRBD1 (5 bases). Trimming removed 7 bases from V and 4 bases from J, with 17 bases in between. The length of the CDR3 is 15 residues. CDR1 and CDR2 (germline): LNHDA, SQIVND (reference sequence). Here the CDR3 DNA reads TGTGCCAGTACCGATGGGGGGGGAGGGAATCAGCCCCAGCATTTT. Translation: CASTDGGGGNQPQHF.

This sequence joins TRBV5-1 and TRBJ2-5; 10 nucleotides align to TRBD2. The germline CDR1 and CDR2 sequences are SGHRS and YFSETQ. V was clipped by 4 bases and J by 5 bases; unmatched bases: 5. The CDR3 loop spans 14 amino acids. The CDR3 is CASSTLAGEETQYF. CDR3 sequence (DNA): TGCGCCAGCAGCACCCTAGCGGGGGAGGAGACCCAGTACTTC. The full variable domain, completed using reference TRBV5-1 and TRBJ2-5, is KAGVTQTPRYLIKTRGQQVTLSCSPISGHRSVSWYQQTPGQGLQFLFEYFSETQRNKGNFPGRFSGRQFSNSRSEMNVSTLELGDSALYLCASSTLAGEETQYFGPGTRLLVL.

This chain connects TRBV5-1 to TRBJ1-3; no clear D gene. Trimming took off 0 bases at V and 4 bases at J, with 8 bases between the two ends. The CDR3 contains 14 residues. Germline-derived CDR1 and CDR2 are SGHRS and YFSETQ. CDR3 coding DNA: TGCGCCAGCAGCTTGGATCGGGGAGGAAACACCATATATTTT. It specifies CASSLDRGGNTIYF.

V gene TRBV6-5 combines with J gene TRBJ1-5; no clear D gene. Germline V lookup: CDR1 MNHEY, CDR2 SVGAGI. This CDR3 contains 13 residues. Trimming cost V 6 bases and J 0 bases, with 6 bases left between them. CDR3 sequence (DNA): TGTGCCAGCAGCAGAAATAGCAATCAGCCCCAGCATTTT. It is translated as CASSRNSNQPQHF.

The rearrangement joins TRBV10-2 to TRBJ2-3; no clear D. Germline loops: CDR1 WSHSY, CDR2 SAAADI. Trimming removed 4 bases from V and 2 bases from J, with 7 bases in between. This CDR3 has 13 amino acids. The CDR3 protein is CASSVSDTDTQYF. CDR3 nucleotide sequence: TGCGCCAGCAGTGTGTCAGACACAGATACGCAGTATTTT.

The table lists this clone with a few counts. This chain links TRBV4-2 with TRBJ1-5; D gene unclear. CDR3 length equals 14 residues. Deletions cut 0 bases from V and 8 bases from J, with 11 bases between. Germline V CDR1 and CDR2: LGHNA, YNFKEQ. The CDR3 DNA sequence: TGTGCCAGCAGCCAAGATAGCGCGGGGAAGCCCCAGCATTTT. This encodes CASSQDSAGKPQHF.

The table lists this clone with a count of one. CDR3 sequence: CASSLGGPSNYGYTF. CDR3 DNA sequence: TGTGCCAGCAGCTTAGGTGGACCGAGTAACTATGGCTACACCTTC. The chain links TRBV7-9 to TRBJ1-2; no reliable D call. This CDR3 is 15 amino acids long. The V and J ends lost 1 base and 1 base respectively, with 10 bases between them. Germline V gene sequence: CDR1 SEHNR, CDR2 FQNEAQ (reference sequence).

This chain joins TRBV4-1 and TRBJ2-1, with D perhaps TRBD2 (5 bases). Germline assignment: CDR1 MGHRA and CDR2 YSYEKL. The V gene lost 4 bases and the J gene lost 7 bases, with 14 bases spanning the gap. This CDR3 is 14 amino acids long. The CDR3 spells CASSLKTQRNEQFF. CDR3 sequence (DNA): TGCGCCAGCAGCCTCAAGACCCAGCGGAATGAGCAGTTCTTC.

The chain recombines TRBV5-5 with TRBJ1-6; TRBD1 aligns across 11 bases. The CDR3 loop spans 16 amino acids. The germline CDR1 and CDR2 sequences are SGHKS and YYEKEE (reference sequence). V shed 4 bases and J 7 bases; nucleotides not matched to a gene: 7. CDR3 nucleotides: TGTGCCAGCAGCCCGTCAGGGACAGGGGGGAATTCACCCCTCCACTTT. This encodes CASSPSGTGGNSPLHF.

The V gene is TRBV7-2, the J gene TRBJ1-2; D is undetermined. Germline V gene data show CDR1 as SGHTA and CDR2 as FQGNSA. The V end lost 1 base, the J end lost 5 bases, and 20 bases lay between the germline ends. The CDR3 consists of 17 residues. The CDR3 region is CASSLDSGSARRYGYTF. In DNA, the CDR3 is TGTGCCAGCAGCTTAGATTCGGGGAGTGCACGTAGATATGGCTACACCTTC.

V usage is TRBV19 and J usage is TRBJ1-4; 7 bases are shared with TRBD1. Germline CDR1 LNHDA, CDR2 SQIVND (reference sequence). This CDR3 is 16 amino acids long. The V and J ends lost 4 bases and 8 bases, in that order; junction bases with no gene match: 13. The CDR3 loop is CASSTPNRGGPEKLFF. CDR3 nucleotide sequence: TGTGCCAGTAGTACCCCAAACAGGGGTGGGCCGGAAAAACTGTTTTTT.

The CDR3 loop is CASSPPGGLRDGYTF. CDR3 coding DNA: TGTGCCAGCAGCCCCCCCGGTGGGCTCAGAGATGGCTACACCTTC. The rearrangement joins TRBV6-5 to TRBJ1-2; the D is unclear. The V end was cut by 6 bases, the J end by 6 bases, with 20 bases between. The CDR3 consists of 15 residues. CDR1 is MNHEY and CDR2 is SVGAGI in the germline V gene.

The chain employs TRBV4-1 and TRBJ1-1; unclear D gene. Trimming stripped 8 bases from V and 3 bases from J, with 22 bases between. This CDR3 comprises 16 residues. The germline V gene encodes CDR1 MGHRA and CDR2 YSYEKL. The CDR3 spells CASRPHLGSQDTEAFF. The CDR3 nucleotides are TGCGCCAGCCGACCTCATTTGGGAAGCCAGGACACTGAAGCTTTCTTT.

The V call is TRBV2, the J call TRBJ1-1, with a possible D match to TRBD1 (5 bases). Trimming pared 3 bases from V and 0 bases from J, leaving 14 bases between. Germline V lookup: CDR1 SNHLY, CDR2 FYNNEI. The CDR3 is 16 amino acids. CDR3 loop: CASSEMGGEMNTEAFF. The CDR3 DNA sequence: TGTGCCAGCAGTGAGATGGGAGGGGAGATGAACACTGAAGCTTTCTTT. Variable domain in full (rest from reference TRBV2 and TRBJ1-1): EPEVTQTPSHQVTQMGQEVILRCVPISNHLYFYWYRQILGQKVEFLVSFYNNEISEKSEIFDDQFSVERPDGSNFTLKIRSTKLEDSAMYFCASSEMGGEMNTEAFFGQGTRLTVV.

The V gene is TRBV28, the J gene TRBJ2-2; D not resolved. The CDR3 runs 15 residues. Germline V lookup: CDR1 MDHEN, CDR2 SYDVKM. Trimming removed 1 base from V and 3 bases from J, with 9 bases in between. DNA of the CDR3: TGTGCCAGCAGTTTATTCATACGGGACACCGGGGAGCTGTTTTTT. This sequence encodes CASSLFIRDTGELFF.

In this sample, this clone turned up a few times. This chain joins TRBV7-6 and TRBJ2-1, with D unclear. CDR1 SGHVS and CDR2 FNYEAQ come from the germline V gene. V dropped 5 bases and J dropped 6 bases, with 8 bases sitting between them. This CDR3 has 12 residues. The CDR3 sequence: CASSPRINEQFF. The CDR3 bases are TGTGCCAGCAGCCCTCGGATCAATGAGCAGTTCTTC.

The V and J genes are TRBV7-9 and TRBJ1-4, with D hard to call. Trimming cost V 3 bases and J 0 bases, with 5 bases left between them. The CDR3 length is 14 residues. Per the germline V gene, CDR1 is SEHNR and CDR2 is FQNEAQ (reference sequence). The CDR3 protein is CASSLAATNEKLFF. The CDR3 DNA is TGTGCCAGCAGCTTGGCGGCAACTAATGAAAAACTGTTTTTT. The full variable domain, in which reference TRBV7-9 and TRBJ1-4 provide the parts outside the CDR3, is DTGVSQNPRHKITKRGQNVTFRCDPISEHNRLYWYRQTLGQGPEFLTYFQNEAQLEKSRLLSDRFSAERPKGSFSTLEIQRTEQGDSAMYLCASSLAATNEKLFFGSGTQLSVL.

The chain couples TRBV5-1 to TRBJ2-6; D is undetermined. Germline CDR1 SGHRS, CDR2 YFSETQ. Trimming removed 0 bases at V and 4 bases at J, with 11 bases between. CDR3 length equals 16 residues. CDR3 region: CASSLAGIAGANVLTF. The CDR3 DNA sequence: TGCGCCAGCAGCTTGGCGGGCATTGCCGGGGCCAACGTCCTGACTTTC.